The 25 T cell receptor beta chains listed next were all sequenced from one sample in a study of blood T cell repertoires in COVID-19. Clones were sequenced by immunoSEQ multiplex PCR, and TCRdb holds only the in-frame ones, with some missing. The sample lists some 120,000 clones; around 80% were seen once. Sequencing used peripheral blood. The receptors originated from a man between 70 and 80 years old with acute or convalescent COVID-19.

The V gene is TRBV7-9, the J gene TRBJ2-1; tentative D call: TRBD2 (7 bases). The CDR3 contains 15 residues. V gave up 5 bases and J gave up 4 bases, with 15 bases separating them. The germline V gene has CDR1 SEHNR and CDR2 FQNEAQ (reference sequence). CDR3 nucleotides: TGTGCCAGCAGCGGTGGCGGGGGCCCTTACAATGAGCAGTTCTTC. Translated: CASSGGGGPYNEQFF. Full variable domain (remainder filled in from reference TRBV7-9 and TRBJ2-1): DTGVSQNPRHKITKRGQNVTFRCDPISEHNRLYWYRQTLGQGPEFLTYFQNEAQLEKSRLLSDRFSAERPKGSFSTLEIQRTEQGDSAMYLCASSGGGGPYNEQFFGPGTRLTVL.

The J gene is TRBJ1-4, the V gene TRBV7-2, with D possibly matching TRBD1 (6 bases). V lost 6 bases and J 11 bases, leaving 19 bases between the germline ends. Per the germline V gene, CDR1 is SGHTA and CDR2 is FQGNSA. The CDR3 spans 14 residues. CDR3 in DNA: TGTGCCAGCAGTCTTGGGACAATTCAATCGAAACTGTTTTTT. Its translation: CASSLGTIQSKLFF.

The chain is built from TRBV28 and TRBJ1-5, with no clear D. V was trimmed by 7 bases and J by 7 bases, leaving 17 bases between them. Per germline, CDR1 MDHEN and CDR2 SYDVKM. The CDR3 consists of 14 residues. The chain's CDR3 is CASNSGGRVQPQHF. Written as DNA, the CDR3 is TGTGCCAGCAATTCAGGAGGAAGGGTCCAGCCCCAGCATTTT. The whole variable domain, filled in from reference TRBV28 and TRBJ1-5, reads DVKVTQSSRYLVKRTGEKVFLECVQDMDHENMFWYRQDPGLGLRLIYFSYDVKMKEKGDIPEGYSVSREKKERFSLILESASTNQTSMYLCASNSGGRVQPQHFGDGTRLSIL.

This clone was counted once. The rearrangement uses TRBV5-1 and TRBJ1-1; D may be TRBD1 (6 bases). The CDR3 consists of 15 residues. Trimming took off 1 base at V and 6 bases at J, with 16 bases between the two ends. In germline, CDR1 is SGHRS, CDR2 YFSETQ. The CDR3 protein is CASSLIHRVGAEAFF. DNA of the CDR3: TGCGCCAGCAGCTTGATACACAGGGTGGGCGCTGAAGCTTTCTTT.

This clone was found a few times. The chain has TRBV2 and TRBJ1-5; 8 nucleotides match TRBD1. V lost 1 base to trimming and J lost 2 bases; unmatched junction nucleotides: 7. Looked up from germline, CDR1 is SNHLY and CDR2 is FYNNEI. The length of the CDR3 is 17 residues. The CDR3 DNA reads as TGTGCCAGCAGTGAAGGACAGGGGCTAATGCGCAATCAGCCCCAGCATTTT. As protein: CASSEGQGLMRNQPQHF.

The chain combines TRBV27 with TRBJ1-6; D not resolved. The ends were cut back, 0 bases at V and 7 bases at J, with 19 bases in the middle. The CDR3 length is 18 residues. CDR1 is MNHEY, CDR2 SMNVEV, per germline (reference sequence). For the CDR3, the DNA is TGTGCCAGCAGTTTATCGGTGGGGTTTGAGTCGGGGAATTCACCCCTCCACTTT. Amino acid sequence: CASSLSVGFESGNSPLHF.

DNA for the CDR3: TGTGCCAGCAGCGAGGGACAGGGGGGAGAGACCCAGTACTTC. Protein product: CASSEGQGGETQYF. J is TRBJ2-5 and V is TRBV9; 11 bases map to TRBD1. CDR3 length: 14 amino acids. J lost 4 bases, V lost 3 bases, and 2 bases had no gene match. The germline V gene has CDR1 SGDLS and CDR2 YYNGEE.

This clone has a single count. V usage is TRBV9 and J usage is TRBJ1-4; the match to TRBD1 covers 9 bases. This CDR3 contains 15 residues. The V and J ends lost 4 bases and 4 bases, in that order; junction bases with no gene match: 5. Per germline, CDR1 SGDLS and CDR2 YYNGEE. The chain's CDR3 is CASSPRDRDNEKLFF. CDR3 sequence (DNA): TGTGCCAGCAGCCCCCGGGACAGGGATAATGAAAAACTGTTTTTT.

The V and J genes are TRBV7-6 and TRBJ2-1; perhaps TRBD2 as D (6 bases). The CDR3 has 15 amino acids. CDR1 and CDR2 (germline): SGHVS, FNYEAQ. The V and J ends lost 5 bases and 8 bases respectively, with 19 bases between them. The CDR3 spells CASSLQGSLAYEQFF. CDR3 coding DNA: TGTGCCAGCAGCCTACAAGGTTCACTAGCCTATGAGCAGTTCTTC. The full variable domain, completed using reference TRBV7-6 and TRBJ2-1, is GAGVSQSPRYKVTKRGQDVALRCDPISGHVSLYWYRQALGQGPEFLTYFNYEAQQDKSGLPNDRFSAERPEGSISTLTIQRTEQRDSAMYRCASSLQGSLAYEQFFGPGTRLTVL.

The V and J genes are TRBV5-1 and TRBJ2-2; D remains ambiguous. This CDR3 contains 19 residues. Trimming took off 2 bases at V and 2 bases at J, with 22 bases between the two ends. Germline loops: CDR1 SGHRS, CDR2 YFSETQ. Here the CDR3 reads CASSFREVSDSVNTGELFF. The CDR3 coding sequence is TGCGCCAGCAGCTTCCGTGAGGTCAGTGATTCTGTTAACACCGGGGAGCTGTTTTTT.

The chain combines TRBV5-1 with TRBJ2-3; TRBD2 aligns across 14 bases. The CDR3 runs 20 residues. Per germline, CDR1 SGHRS and CDR2 YFSETQ. Germline trimming cut 0 bases from V and 6 bases from J; bases unmatched to any gene: 15. The CDR3 protein is CASSLGTSGGPNPLRDTQYF. DNA of the CDR3: TGCGCCAGCAGCTTGGGGACTAGCGGGGGGCCAAACCCCTTGCGGGATACGCAGTATTTT.

V is TRBV19 and J is TRBJ1-5, with TRBD1 identical over 8 bases. CDR3 length equals 15 residues. Germline lookup yields CDR1 LNHDA and CDR2 SQIVND (reference sequence). The junction had 6 bases not matched to a gene; V was cut back by 5 bases and J by 3 bases. CDR3 sequence reads: CASSPGQVSNQPQHF. The CDR3 nucleotides are TGTGCCAGTAGTCCGGGACAGGTTTCCAATCAGCCCCAGCATTTT. Full variable domain (outside the CDR3, taken from reference TRBV19 and TRBJ1-5): DGGITQSPKYLFRKEGQNVTLSCEQNLNHDAMYWYRQDPGQGLRLIYYSQIVNDFQKGDIAEGYSVSREKKESFPLTVTSAQKNPTAFYLCASSPGQVSNQPQHFGDGTRLSIL.

The sample holds a few counts of this clone. The chain recombines TRBV2 with TRBJ1-5; 7 bases map to TRBD1. The junction had 6 bases not matched to a gene; V was cut back by 10 bases and J by 0 bases. Per germline, CDR1 SNHLY and CDR2 FYNNEI. This CDR3 is built from 14 residues. In DNA, the CDR3 is TGTGCCACCAGGGGACAGAATAGCAATCAGCCCCAGCATTTT. Translation: CATRGQNSNQPQHF. The whole variable domain, filled in from reference TRBV2 and TRBJ1-5, reads EPEVTQTPSHQVTQMGQEVILRCVPISNHLYFYWYRQILGQKVEFLVSFYNNEISEKSEIFDDQFSVERPDGSNFTLKIRSTKLEDSAMYFCATRGQNSNQPQHFGDGTRLSIL.

J is TRBJ2-7 and V is TRBV6-2 or TRBV6-3; D possibly corresponds to TRBD2 (6 bases). CDR1 and CDR2 from the germline V gene are MNHEY and SVGEGT. The CDR3 consists of 12 residues. Trimming took off 1 base at V and 7 bases at J, with 8 bases between the two ends. CDR3 residues: CASSYYGGEQYF. The CDR3 DNA follows: TGTGCCAGCAGTTACTATGGGGGGGAGCAGTACTTC.

The chain joins TRBV23-1 to TRBJ1-1; possible D gene TRBD1, 5 bases. TRBV23-1 is treated as an ORF (open reading frame) with a function not yet certain. Trimming left V 5 bases short and J 12 bases short, with 16 bases between. The CDR3 is 12 residues long. The CDR3 loop reads CASSTVAGKTFF. DNA for the CDR3: TGCGCCAGCAGTACGGTGGCAGGGAAAACTTTCTTT.

The rearrangement joins TRBV11-3 to TRBJ1-5; 7 positions agree with TRBD1. The germline gives CDR1 SGHNT, CDR2 YENEEA. The CDR3 extends over 14 amino acids. With V trimmed by 2 bases and J by 7 bases, 5 bases remained unmatched. CDR3 sequence (DNA): TGTGCCAGCAGCTTAAAGGGGGCCCAACAGCCCCAGCATTTT. Protein: CASSLKGAQQPQHF.

The rearrangement joins TRBV29-1 to TRBJ2-1; a weak D match, TRBD2 (5 bases). CDR3 length: 13 amino acids. Deletions cut 6 bases from V and 0 bases from J, with 9 bases between. Germline V gives CDR1 SQVTM, CDR2 ANQGSEA. The CDR3 reads CSVSGSSYNEQFF. CDR3 nucleotide sequence: TGCAGCGTGAGCGGATCCTCCTACAATGAGCAGTTCTTC.

The chain links TRBV11-2 to TRBJ2-3; TRBD1 agrees at 7 bases. Trimming took 4 bases from V and 1 from J; bases not matched to a gene: 8. The CDR3 has 16 residues. Germline-derived CDR1 and CDR2 are SGHAT and FQNNGV. CDR3 protein: CASSSTGEYGTDTQYF. DNA of the CDR3: TGTGCCAGCAGCTCCACAGGGGAATACGGCACAGATACGCAGTATTTT. Using reference TRBV11-2 and TRBJ2-3 for the parts outside the CDR3, the full variable domain is EAGVAQSPRYKIIEKRQSVAFWCNPISGHATLYWYQQILGQGPKLLIQFQNNGVVDDSQLPKDRFSAERLKGVDSTLKIQPAKLEDSAVYLCASSSTGEYGTDTQYFGPGTRLTVL.

The CDR3 nucleotides read TGCGCCAGCAGCTCGGACAGGCCCTATAATTCACCCCTCCACTTT. Amino acid sequence: CASSSDRPYNSPLHF. This sequence joins TRBV5-1 and TRBJ1-6; 7 bases are a match to TRBD1. The CDR3 has 15 residues. The trim removed 3 bases at V and 2 bases at J, leaving 2 bases unmatched. Germline V gene data show CDR1 as SGHRS and CDR2 as YFSETQ.

The chain recombines TRBV5-1 with TRBJ2-5, with 13 bases matching TRBD2. CDR3 length equals 16 residues. Germline V gives CDR1 SGHRS, CDR2 YFSETQ. Trimming at V came to 2 bases and at J to 4 bases, leaving 5 bases not matched to a gene. This CDR3 is CASSLELAGGRETQYF. Written as DNA, the CDR3 is TGCGCCAGCAGCTTAGAACTAGCGGGGGGGCGAGAGACCCAGTACTTC. Variable domain in full (rest from reference TRBV5-1 and TRBJ2-5): KAGVTQTPRYLIKTRGQQVTLSCSPISGHRSVSWYQQTPGQGLQFLFEYFSETQRNKGNFPGRFSGRQFSNSRSEMNVSTLELGDSALYLCASSLELAGGRETQYFGPGTRLLVL.

CDR3 protein: CASSPEQGGETQYF. The CDR3 coding sequence is TGCGCCAGCAGCCCGGAGCAGGGTGGAGAGACCCAGTACTTC. The chain links TRBV5-1 to TRBJ2-5, with D possibly being TRBD1 (5 bases). The CDR3 is 14 residues long. V gave up 4 bases and J gave up 4 bases, with 14 bases separating them. Germline-derived CDR1 and CDR2 are SGHRS and YFSETQ.

The chain couples TRBV28 to TRBJ2-7; TRBD1 agrees at 9 bases. V dropped 5 bases and J dropped 5; count of bases not matched to a gene: 4. Germline V lookup: CDR1 MDHEN, CDR2 SYDVKM. There are 13 residues in the CDR3. CDR3 bases: TGTGCCAGCAGTCAAGGGACAGGGAACGAGCAGTACTTC. It codes for CASSQGTGNEQYF.

The chain is built from TRBV2 and TRBJ1-2, with 7 nucleotides matching TRBD1. The germline V gene has CDR1 SNHLY and CDR2 FYNNEI. Germline trimming cut 5 bases from V and 6 bases from J; bases unmatched to any gene: 9. This CDR3 contains 14 residues. The CDR3 bases are TGTGCCAGCAGTCTGCACAGGGGAACCGATGGCTACACCTTC. Translation: CASSLHRGTDGYTF.

This clone has only one observation. V gene TRBV20-1 combines with J gene TRBJ2-5; D might be TRBD2 (7 bases). This CDR3 is 16 amino acids long. V gave up 3 bases and J gave up 4 bases, with 21 bases separating them. Germline loops: CDR1 DFQATT, CDR2 SNEGSKA (reference sequence). In DNA, the CDR3 is TGCAGTGCTAGTATTATGACCGGGGGGCCTCCAGAGACCCAGTACTTC. Protein product: CSASIMTGGPPETQYF.

The chain joins TRBV5-4 to TRBJ2-2, with 8 nucleotides matching TRBD1. With 2 bases clipped from V and 7 bases from J, the junction kept 7 bases outside the gene matches. Germline V gene data show CDR1 as SGHNT and CDR2 as YYREEE (reference sequence). The CDR3 runs 15 residues. CDR3 in DNA: TGTGCCAGCAGCTTTCCCCAGGGGGCTGACGGGGAGCTGTTTTTT. Protein sequence: CASSFPQGADGELFF.